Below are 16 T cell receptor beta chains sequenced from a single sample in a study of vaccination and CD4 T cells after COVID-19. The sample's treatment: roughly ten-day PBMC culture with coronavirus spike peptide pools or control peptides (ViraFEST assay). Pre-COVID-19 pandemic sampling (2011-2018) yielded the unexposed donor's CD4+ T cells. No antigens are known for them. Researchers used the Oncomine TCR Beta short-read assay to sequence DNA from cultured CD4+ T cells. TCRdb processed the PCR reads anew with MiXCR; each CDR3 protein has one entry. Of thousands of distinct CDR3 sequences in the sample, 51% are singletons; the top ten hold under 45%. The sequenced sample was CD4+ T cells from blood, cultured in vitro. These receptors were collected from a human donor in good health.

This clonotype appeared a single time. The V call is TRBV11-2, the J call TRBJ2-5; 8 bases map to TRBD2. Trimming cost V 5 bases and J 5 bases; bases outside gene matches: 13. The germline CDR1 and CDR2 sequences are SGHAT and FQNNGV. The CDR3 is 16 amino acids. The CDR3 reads CASSPAAAGGRETQYF. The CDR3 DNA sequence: TGTGCCAGCAGCCCGGCCGCGGCGGGGGGCCGGGAGACCCAGTACTTC.

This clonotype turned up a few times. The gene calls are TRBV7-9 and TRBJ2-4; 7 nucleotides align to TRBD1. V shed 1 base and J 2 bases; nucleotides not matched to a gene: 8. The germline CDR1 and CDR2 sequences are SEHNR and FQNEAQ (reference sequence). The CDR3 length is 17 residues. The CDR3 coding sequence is TGTGCCAGCAGCTTAGTTCAGGGGGAACCCACCAAAAACATTCAGTACTTC. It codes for CASSLVQGEPTKNIQYF.

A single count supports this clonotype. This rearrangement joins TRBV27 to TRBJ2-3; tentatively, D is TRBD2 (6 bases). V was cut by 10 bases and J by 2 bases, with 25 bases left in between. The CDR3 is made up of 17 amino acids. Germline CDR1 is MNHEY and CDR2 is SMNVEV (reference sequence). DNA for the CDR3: TGTGCCATCAAGTTTAGGACCGGGAGATCATCCACAGATACGCAGTATTTT. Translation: CAIKFRTGRSSTDTQYF.

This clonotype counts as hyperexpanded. DNA of the CDR3: TGCAGTGCTCGACCGGTCGCGGAGACCCAGTACTTC. Protein: CSARPVAETQYF. The chain couples TRBV20-1 to TRBJ2-5; no clear D gene. V was clipped by 5 bases and J by 5 bases, with 12 bases between them. This CDR3 comprises 12 residues. Germline-derived CDR1 and CDR2 are DFQATT and SNEGSKA (reference sequence).

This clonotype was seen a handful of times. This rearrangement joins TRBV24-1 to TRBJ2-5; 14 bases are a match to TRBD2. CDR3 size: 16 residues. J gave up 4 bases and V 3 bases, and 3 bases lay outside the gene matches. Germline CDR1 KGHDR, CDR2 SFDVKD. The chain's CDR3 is CATSDRLAGGRETQYF. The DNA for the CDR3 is TGTGCCACCAGTGATCGACTAGCGGGAGGGCGAGAGACCCAGTACTTC.

The chain's CDR3 is CASSLQGALNSGNTIYF. The CDR3 nucleotides are TGTGCCAGCAGCTTACAGGGGGCTCTAAACTCTGGAAACACCATATATTTT. The V call is TRBV7-2, the J call TRBJ1-3; 8 bases are a match to TRBD1. This CDR3 contains 17 residues. Trimming took 2 bases from V and 0 from J; bases not matched to a gene: 6. Germline V gene data show CDR1 as SGHTA and CDR2 as FQGNSA.

The CDR3 region is CASSYTVASLYNEQFF. The CDR3, as DNA: TGTGCCAGCAGTTACACCGTTGCTTCCTTATACAATGAGCAGTTCTTC. The chain joins TRBV6-5 to TRBJ2-1; D unresolved. The CDR3 totals 16 residues. V shed 2 bases and J shed 4 bases, with 15 bases lying between them. The germline V gene has CDR1 MNHEY and CDR2 SVGAGI.

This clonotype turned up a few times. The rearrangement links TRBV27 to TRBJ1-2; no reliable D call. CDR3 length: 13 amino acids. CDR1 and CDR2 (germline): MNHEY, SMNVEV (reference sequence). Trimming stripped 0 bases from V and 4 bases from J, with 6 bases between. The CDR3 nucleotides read TGTGCCAGCAGTTTATCCCGGGGCTATGGCTACACCTTC. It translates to CASSLSRGYGYTF.

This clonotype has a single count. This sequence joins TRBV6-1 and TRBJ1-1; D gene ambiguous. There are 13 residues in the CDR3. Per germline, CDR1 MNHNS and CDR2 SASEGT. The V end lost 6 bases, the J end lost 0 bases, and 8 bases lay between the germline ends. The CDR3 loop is CASRNEVNTEAFF. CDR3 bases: TGTGCCAGCAGAAATGAGGTGAACACTGAAGCTTTCTTT.

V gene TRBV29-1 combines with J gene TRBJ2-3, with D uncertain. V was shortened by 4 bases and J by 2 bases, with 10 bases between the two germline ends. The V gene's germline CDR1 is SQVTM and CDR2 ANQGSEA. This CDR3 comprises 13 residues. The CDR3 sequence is CSVVIPPTDTQYF. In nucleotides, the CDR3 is TGCAGCGTTGTCATCCCCCCCACAGATACGCAGTATTTT.

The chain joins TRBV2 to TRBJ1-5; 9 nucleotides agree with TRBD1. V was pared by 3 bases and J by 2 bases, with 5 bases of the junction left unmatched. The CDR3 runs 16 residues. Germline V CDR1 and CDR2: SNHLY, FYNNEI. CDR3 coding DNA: TGTGCCAGCAGTGATTTGGGACAGGGAGGCAATCAGCCCCAGCATTTT. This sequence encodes CASSDLGQGGNQPQHF. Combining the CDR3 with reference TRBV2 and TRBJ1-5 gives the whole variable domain EPEVTQTPSHQVTQMGQEVILRCVPISNHLYFYWYRQILGQKVEFLVSFYNNEISEKSEIFDDQFSVERPDGSNFTLKIRSTKLEDSAMYFCASSDLGQGGNQPQHFGDGTRLSIL.

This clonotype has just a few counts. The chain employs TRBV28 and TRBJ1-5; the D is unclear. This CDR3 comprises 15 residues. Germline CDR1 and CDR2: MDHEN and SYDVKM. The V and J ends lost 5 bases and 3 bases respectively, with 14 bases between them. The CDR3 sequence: CASSPHGMINQPQHF. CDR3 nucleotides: TGTGCCAGCAGTCCCCATGGGATGATCAATCAGCCCCAGCATTTT.

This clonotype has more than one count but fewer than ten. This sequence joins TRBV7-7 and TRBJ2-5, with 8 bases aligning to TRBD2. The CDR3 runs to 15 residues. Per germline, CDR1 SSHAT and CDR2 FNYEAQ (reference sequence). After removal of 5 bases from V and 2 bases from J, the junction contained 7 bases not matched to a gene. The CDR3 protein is CASSLNSGAQETQYF. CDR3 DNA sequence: TGTGCCAGCAGCCTAAATAGCGGGGCGCAAGAGACCCAGTACTTC. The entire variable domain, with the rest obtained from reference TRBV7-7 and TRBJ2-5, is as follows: GAGVSQSPRYKVTKRGQDVTLRCDPISSHATLYWYQQALGQGPEFLTYFNYEAQPDKSGLPSDRFSAERPEGSISTLTIQRTEQRDSAMYRCASSLNSGAQETQYFGPGTRLLVL.

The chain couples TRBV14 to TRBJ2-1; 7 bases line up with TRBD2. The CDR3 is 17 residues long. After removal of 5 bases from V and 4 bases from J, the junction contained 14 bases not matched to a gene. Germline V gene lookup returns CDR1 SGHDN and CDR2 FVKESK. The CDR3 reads CASSSPRPSGGYNEQFF. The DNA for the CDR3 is TGTGCCAGCAGCTCCCCCCGGCCTAGCGGAGGTTACAATGAGCAGTTCTTC.

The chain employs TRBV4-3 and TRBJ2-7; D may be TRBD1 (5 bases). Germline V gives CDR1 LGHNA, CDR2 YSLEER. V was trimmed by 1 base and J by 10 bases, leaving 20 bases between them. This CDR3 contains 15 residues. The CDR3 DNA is TGCGCCAGCAGCCAAGGTCCCAAGGGGCCAACATCCCAGTACTTC. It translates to CASSQGPKGPTSQYF.

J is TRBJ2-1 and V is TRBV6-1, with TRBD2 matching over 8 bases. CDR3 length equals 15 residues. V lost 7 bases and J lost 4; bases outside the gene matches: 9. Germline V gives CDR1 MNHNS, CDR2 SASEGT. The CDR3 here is CASTHGGGRYNEQFF. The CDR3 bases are TGTGCCAGCACCCACGGGGGGGGCCGGTACAATGAGCAGTTCTTC.